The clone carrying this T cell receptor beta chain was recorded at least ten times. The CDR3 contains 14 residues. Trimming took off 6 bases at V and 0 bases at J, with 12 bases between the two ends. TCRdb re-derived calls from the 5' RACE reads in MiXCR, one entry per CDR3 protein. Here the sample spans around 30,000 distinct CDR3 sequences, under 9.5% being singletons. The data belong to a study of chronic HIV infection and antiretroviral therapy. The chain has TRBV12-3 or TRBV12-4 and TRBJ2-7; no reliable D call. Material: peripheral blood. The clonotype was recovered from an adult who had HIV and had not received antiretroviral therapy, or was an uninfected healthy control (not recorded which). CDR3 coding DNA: TGTGCCAGCAGCGGTCTACTTACCTCCTACGAGCAGTACTTC. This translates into CASSGLLTSYEQYF.